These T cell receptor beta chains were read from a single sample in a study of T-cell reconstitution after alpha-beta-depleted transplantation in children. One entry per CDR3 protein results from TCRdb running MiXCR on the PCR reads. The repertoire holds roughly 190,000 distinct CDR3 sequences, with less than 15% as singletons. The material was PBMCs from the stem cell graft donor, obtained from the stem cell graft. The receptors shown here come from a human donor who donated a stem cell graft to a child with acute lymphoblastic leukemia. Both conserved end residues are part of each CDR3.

CSASPDPFSNQPQHF,TRBJ1-5,TRBV20-1,15
CASTQQAGGETQYF,TRBJ2-5,TRBV7-9,14
CASRKLAEISETQYF,TRBJ2-5,TRBV5-1,15
CASSLDGTGAYEQYF,TRBJ2-7,TRBV11-2,15
CASRAGNHNEQFF,TRBJ2-1,TRBV11-2,13
CASSLLVGKNTEAFF,TRBJ1-1,TRBV5-1,15
CASSLERGRGLEQFF,TRBJ2-1,TRBV11-2,15
CASSLQSPLHF,TRBJ1-6,TRBV7-9,11
CASSETGSSYNEQFF,TRBJ2-1,TRBV27,15
CASSIQGGGETQYF,TRBJ2-5,TRBV7-2,14
CASSVELAGTTDTQYF,TRBJ2-3,TRBV9,16
CSARPRDSEQYF,TRBJ2-7,TRBV20-1,12
CSAPGPSGRLGGYEQYF,TRBJ2-7,TRBV20-1,17
CASSLNRGRRELFF,TRBJ2-2,TRBV12-3/TRBV12-4,14
CASSRLAGETGELFF,TRBJ2-2,TRBV5-1,15
CASSPGQNKEAQHF,TRBJ1-5,TRBV12-3/TRBV12-4,14
CSTWTGGEPQHF,TRBJ1-5,TRBV29-1,12
CASSLSASGRSDTQYF,TRBJ2-3,TRBV28,16
CASSSEPEETQYF,TRBJ2-5,TRBV5-4,13
CASSQKPGQYYEQYF,TRBJ2-7,TRBV18,15
CAGSQGRGGVGTYEQYF,TRBJ2-7,TRBV4-2,17
CASSLSSVPVRAFF,TRBJ1-1,TRBV5-6,14
CSARVYPIGLYNEQFF,TRBJ2-1,TRBV20-1,16
CASTKTTGPPRQYF,TRBJ2-7,TRBV12-3/TRBV12-4,14
CASSLGGDLYQETQYF,TRBJ2-5,TRBV7-9,16
CASSLEGRQETQYF,TRBJ2-5,TRBV7-9,14
CSVDGGPGQGLADTQYF,TRBJ2-3,TRBV29-1,17
CSVGRGNTEAFF,TRBJ1-1,TRBV29-1,12
CSARVSSGRGQFF,TRBJ2-1,TRBV20-1,13
CSVATGANTEAFF,TRBJ1-1,TRBV29-1,13
CASSILGSYGYTF,TRBJ1-2,TRBV19,13
CASSEGSSLAKNIQYF,TRBJ2-4,TRBV25-1,16
CASSPGTSGWGTDTQYF,TRBJ2-3,TRBV11-2,17
CASSLELAGGPFF,TRBJ2-1,TRBV7-9,13
CASTTWTPRSYGYTF,TRBJ1-2,TRBV6-1,15
CASSLGSRNTEAFF,TRBJ1-1,TRBV7-9,14
CSARDTVQGALDTQYF,TRBJ2-3,TRBV20-1,16